A selection of T cell receptor beta chains follows, all from one sample in a study of blood T cell repertoires in COVID-19. Produced via immunoSEQ multiplex PCR; TCRdb's table is partial and in-frame only. The sample includes 130,000 to 150,000 clones, 80% seen only once; the top ten take 10% to 15%. Input material: peripheral blood. The source is a man aged 55 to 70 with active or convalescent COVID-19. CDR3s include the opening cysteine and the closing phenylalanine or tryptophan. The D gene is left open where the match is weak. Rows give clone size only sometimes, using once, few, many, or a class for an expanded clone.

TRBJ1-5 TRBD1 TRBV3-1/TRBV3-2 NA CASSQGGQGNSNQPQHF TGTGCCAGCAGCCAGGGGGGACAGGGGAATAGCAATCAGCCCCAGCATTTT
TRBJ1-2 NA TRBV6-2/TRBV6-3 NA CASSSNPGAIYGYTF TGTGCCAGCAGTTCTAACCCAGGGGCGATCTATGGCTACACCTTC
TRBJ1-5 NA TRBV7-8 few CASSRAALHNQPQHF TGTGCCAGCAGCCGCGCCGCGCTTCATAATCAGCCCCAGCATTTT
TRBJ2-5 TRBD2 TRBV5-1 NA CASSPGLAGVGETQYF TGCGCCAGCAGCCCCGGACTAGCGGGAGTCGGAGAGACCCAGTACTTC
TRBJ2-7 TRBD1 TRBV19 NA CASSIGTGIQTYEQYF TGTGCCAGTAGTATTGGGACAGGGATACAGACCTACGAGCAGTACTTC
TRBJ1-4 NA TRBV5-1 NA CATAVGGRSEKLFF TGCGCCACAGCCGTAGGAGGACGGAGTGAAAAACTGTTTTTT
TRBJ2-5 TRBD1 TRBV28 NA CASSLTGQVQETQYF TGTGCCAGCAGTTTAACGGGACAGGTTCAAGAGACCCAGTACTTC
TRBJ2-7 NA TRBV27 NA CASSTRGGYEQYF TGTGCCAGCAGTACGAGGGGGGGTTACGAGCAGTACTTC
TRBJ1-2 NA TRBV28 NA CASSLSGSYYGYTF TGTGCCAGCAGTTTATCAGGATCATACTATGGCTACACCTTC
TRBJ2-5 TRBD2 TRBV7-2 NA CASTLGRGGIRQETQYF TGTGCCAGCACTCTAGGGCGGGGGGGAATTCGACAAGAGACCCAGTACTTC
TRBJ1-1 TRBD1 TRBV12-3/TRBV12-4 NA CAVRDRGGTEAFF TGTGCCGTCCGGGACAGGGGCGGCACTGAAGCTTTCTTT
TRBJ2-4 TRBD1 TRBV2 NA CASTRGLGDIQYF TGTGCCAGCACCAGGGGGCTGGGTGACATTCAGTACTTC
TRBJ1-6 NA TRBV5-1 NA CASSYSGNSYNSPLHF TGCGCCAGCAGCTATTCCGGGAACTCCTATAATTCACCCCTCCACTTT
TRBJ2-5 TRBD1 TRBV5-1 NA CASSDTGGTETQYF TGCGCCAGCAGCGACACAGGGGGCACAGAGACCCAGTACTTC
TRBJ2-6 NA TRBV2 NA CASSQVASGANVLTF TGTGCCAGCAGCCAGGTGGCCTCTGGGGCCAACGTCCTGACTTTC
TRBJ2-7 TRBD2 TRBV10-3 few CAISPTPAGDFGEQYF TGTGCCATCAGCCCCACACCAGCGGGAGATTTTGGCGAGCAGTACTTC
TRBJ1-6 TRBD1 TRBV6-2/TRBV6-3 NA CASSRATGKDSPLHF TGTGCCAGCAGTCGAGCGACAGGGAAGGATTCACCCCTCCACTTT
TRBJ2-1 TRBD1 TRBV29-1 NA CSVPPRTGVANEQFF TGCAGCGTCCCCCCCAGGACAGGGGTAGCCAATGAGCAGTTCTTC
TRBJ2-7 NA TRBV2 NA CASSEEASVIQQYF TGTGCCAGCAGTGAAGAGGCTAGCGTCATTCAGCAGTACTTC
TRBJ2-3 TRBD2 TRBV15 NA CATSRRTSGEDTQYF TGTGCCACCAGCAGGCGGACTAGCGGAGAAGATACGCAGTATTTT
TRBJ2-2 TRBD1 TRBV3-1/TRBV3-2 few CASSQALTGGANTGELFF TGTGCCAGCAGCCAAGCTCTGACAGGGGGCGCGAACACCGGGGAGCTGTTTTTT
TRBJ2-3 TRBD2 TRBV11-3 NA CASSPREEADTQYF TGTGCCAGCAGCCCGCGGGAGGAGGCAGATACGCAGTATTTT
TRBJ2-1 TRBD2 TRBV11-2 NA CASISGRVNNEQFF TGTGCCAGCATCTCGGGGAGGGTTAACAATGAGCAGTTCTTC
TRBJ1-1 NA TRBV21-1 NA CASSTGEQNTEAFF TGTGCCAGCAGCACCGGGGAACAGAACACTGAAGCTTTCTTT
TRBJ2-2 NA TRBV7-2 few CASSTGLRTGELFF TGTGCCAGCAGCACGGGACTCCGCACCGGGGAGCTGTTTTTT
TRBJ1-1 TRBD1 TRBV10-3 few CAMGHGTGNTEAFF TGTGCCATGGGCCATGGGACAGGGAACACTGAAGCTTTCTTT
TRBJ1-6 NA TRBV28 NA CASSWGGLSRDSPLHF TGTGCCAGCAGTTGGGGAGGCCTCTCTAGGGATTCACCCCTCCACTTT
TRBJ1-2 NA TRBV28 NA CASSLNRNYGYTF TGTGCCAGCAGTTTAAACAGAAACTATGGCTACACCTTC
TRBJ2-7 TRBD1 TRBV5-1 NA CASSFGRQGYEQYF TGCGCCAGCAGCTTTGGGCGACAGGGCTACGAGCAGTACTTC
TRBJ2-7 NA TRBV6-2/TRBV6-3 NA CASSRATLAPDEQYF TGTGCCAGCAGTCGAGCCACCTTAGCGCCAGACGAGCAGTACTTC
TRBJ2-7 NA TRBV28 NA CASSLPSSASLKQYF TGTGCCAGCAGTTTACCGTCTAGCGCCTCCCTAAAGCAGTACTTC
TRBJ2-1 TRBD2 TRBV29-1 NA CSVEDLSGSYNEQFF TGCAGCGTTGAAGATCTCAGCGGGAGCTACAATGAGCAGTTCTTC
TRBJ1-5 NA TRBV28 NA CASSSRGGLGQPQHF TGTGCCAGCAGTTCCCGGGGGGGGCTCGGTCAGCCCCAGCATTTT